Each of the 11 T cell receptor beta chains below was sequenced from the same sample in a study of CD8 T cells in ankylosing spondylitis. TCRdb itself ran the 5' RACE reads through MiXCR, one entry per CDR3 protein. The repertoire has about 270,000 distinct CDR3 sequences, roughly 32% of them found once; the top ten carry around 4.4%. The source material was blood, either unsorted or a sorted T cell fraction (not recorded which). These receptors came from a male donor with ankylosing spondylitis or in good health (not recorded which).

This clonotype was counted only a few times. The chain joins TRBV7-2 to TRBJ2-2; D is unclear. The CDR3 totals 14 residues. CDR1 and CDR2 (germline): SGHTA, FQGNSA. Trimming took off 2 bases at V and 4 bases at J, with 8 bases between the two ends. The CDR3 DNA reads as TGTGCCAGCAGCTTAATCCGCGCCACCGGGGAGCTGTTTTTT. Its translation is CASSLIRATGELFF. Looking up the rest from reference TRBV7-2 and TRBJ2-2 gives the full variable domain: GAGVSQSPSNKVTEKGKDVELRCDPISGHTALYWYRQSLGQGLEFLIYFQGNSAPDKSGLPSDRFSAERTGGSVSTLTIQRTQQEDSAVYLCASSLIRATGELFFGEGSRLTVL.

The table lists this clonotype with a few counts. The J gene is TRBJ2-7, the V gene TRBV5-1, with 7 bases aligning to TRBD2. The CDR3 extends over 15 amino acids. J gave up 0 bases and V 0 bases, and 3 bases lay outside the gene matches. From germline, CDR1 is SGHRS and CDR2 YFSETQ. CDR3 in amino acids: CASSLVAGPSYEQYF. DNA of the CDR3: TGCGCCAGCAGCTTGGTAGCGGGTCCCTCCTACGAGCAGTACTTC.

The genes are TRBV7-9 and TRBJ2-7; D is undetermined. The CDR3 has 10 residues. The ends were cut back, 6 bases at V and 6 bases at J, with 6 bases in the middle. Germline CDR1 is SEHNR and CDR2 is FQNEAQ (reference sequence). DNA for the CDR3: TGTGCCAGCAGGGGGATCGAGCAGTACTTC. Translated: CASRGIEQYF.

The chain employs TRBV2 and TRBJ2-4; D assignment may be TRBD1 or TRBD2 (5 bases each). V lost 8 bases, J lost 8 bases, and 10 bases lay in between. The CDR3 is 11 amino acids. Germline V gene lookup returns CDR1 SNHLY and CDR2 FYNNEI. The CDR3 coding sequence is TGTGCCAGCGGGGTGGGGGACATTCAGTACTTC. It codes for CASGVGDIQYF.

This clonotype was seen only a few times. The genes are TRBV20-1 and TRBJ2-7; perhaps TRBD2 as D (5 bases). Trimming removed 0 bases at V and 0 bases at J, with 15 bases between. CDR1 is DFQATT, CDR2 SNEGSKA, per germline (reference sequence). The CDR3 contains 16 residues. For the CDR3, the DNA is TGCAGTGCTAGAGATCGAGGGCGATTAAGCTCCTACGAGCAGTACTTC. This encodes CSARDRGRLSSYEQYF.

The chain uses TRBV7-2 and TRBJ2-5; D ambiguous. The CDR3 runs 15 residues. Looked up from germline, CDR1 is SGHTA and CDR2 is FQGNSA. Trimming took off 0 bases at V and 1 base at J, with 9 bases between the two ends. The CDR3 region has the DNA TGTGCCAGCAGCTTAGCGATCAGGAGCCAAGAGACCCAGTACTTC. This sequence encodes CASSLAIRSQETQYF.

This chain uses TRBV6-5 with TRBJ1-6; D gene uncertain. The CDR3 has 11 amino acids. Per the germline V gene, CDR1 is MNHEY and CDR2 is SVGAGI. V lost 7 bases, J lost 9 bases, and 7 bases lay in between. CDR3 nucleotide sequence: TGTGCCAGCATTTCTAGTTCACCCCTCCACTTT. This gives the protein CASISSSPLHF.

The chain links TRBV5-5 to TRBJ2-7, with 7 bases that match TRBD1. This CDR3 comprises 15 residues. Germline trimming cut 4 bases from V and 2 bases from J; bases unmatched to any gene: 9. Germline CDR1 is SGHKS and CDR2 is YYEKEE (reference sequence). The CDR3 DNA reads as TGTGCCAGCAGCCGAACCGGGACAGAACCCTACGAGCAGTACTTC. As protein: CASSRTGTEPYEQYF.

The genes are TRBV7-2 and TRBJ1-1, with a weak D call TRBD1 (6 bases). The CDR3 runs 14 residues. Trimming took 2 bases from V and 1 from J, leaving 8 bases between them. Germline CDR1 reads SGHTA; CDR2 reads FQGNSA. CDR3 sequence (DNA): TGTGCCAGCAGCTTATTACAGGGGAACACTGAAGCTTTCTTT. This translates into CASSLLQGNTEAFF. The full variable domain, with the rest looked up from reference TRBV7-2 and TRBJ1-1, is GAGVSQSPSNKVTEKGKDVELRCDPISGHTALYWYRQSLGQGLEFLIYFQGNSAPDKSGLPSDRFSAERTGGSVSTLTIQRTQQEDSAVYLCASSLLQGNTEAFFGQGTRLTVV.

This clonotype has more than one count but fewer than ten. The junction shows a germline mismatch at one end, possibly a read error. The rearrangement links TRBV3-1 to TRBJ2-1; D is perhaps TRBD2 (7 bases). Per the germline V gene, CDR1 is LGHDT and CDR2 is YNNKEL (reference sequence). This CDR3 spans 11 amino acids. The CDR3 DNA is TGTGCCAGCAGCCAAGCCGGGGGGCGGGTCTTC. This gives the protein CASSQAGGRVF.

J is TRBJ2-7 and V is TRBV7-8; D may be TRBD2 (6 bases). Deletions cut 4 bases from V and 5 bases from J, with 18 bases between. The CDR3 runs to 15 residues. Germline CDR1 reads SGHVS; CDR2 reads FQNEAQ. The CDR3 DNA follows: TGTGCCAGCAGCTCCAGGGTGGGGGGAATGGACGAGCAGTACTTC. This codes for CASSSRVGGMDEQYF.